This T cell receptor (beta chain) is drawn from a study of shared clonotypes between healthy human individuals. Study at large: The cohort comprised a couple of women and a few men. Their ages spanned 18 to 49 years.

Those who donated were healthy HIV-negative adults, with no recent acute infections or vaccinations reported. CDR3 length: 13 residues. Germline V lookup: CDR1 SGHRS, CDR2 YFSETQ. V lost 4 bases and J lost 3, with 11 bases in between. Libraries were prepared by immunoSEQ multiplex PCR; TCRdb keeps only in-frame clonotypes and omits some of them. The sample records approximately 500,000 clones, approximately 79% being singletons. The sequenced sample was PBMCs. The chain couples TRBV5-1 to TRBJ2-7, with D possibly matching TRBD2 (5 bases). The sequence came from a woman between 40 and 55 years old in good health. Some clones in this sample may be carry-over from other donors' samples. The CDR3 nucleotides read TGCGCCAGCAGCCTCCGGGATAGCTACGAGCAGTACTTC. As protein: CASSLRDSYEQYF.